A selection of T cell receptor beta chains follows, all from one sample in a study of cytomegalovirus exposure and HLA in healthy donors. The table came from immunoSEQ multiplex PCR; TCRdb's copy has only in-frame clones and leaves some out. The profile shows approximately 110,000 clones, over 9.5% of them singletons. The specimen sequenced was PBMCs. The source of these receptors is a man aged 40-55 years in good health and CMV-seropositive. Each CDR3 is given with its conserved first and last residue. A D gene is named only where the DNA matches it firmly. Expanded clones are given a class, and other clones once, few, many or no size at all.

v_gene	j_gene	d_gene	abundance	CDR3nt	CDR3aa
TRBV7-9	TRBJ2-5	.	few	TGTGCCAGCAGCTTCGACACGACCCAAGAGACCCAGTACTTC	CASSFDTTQETQYF
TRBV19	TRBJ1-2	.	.	TGTGCCAGTAGTATGGTCGGGGGTCGAAACTATGGCTACACCTTC	CASSMVGGRNYGYTF
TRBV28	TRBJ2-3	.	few	TGTGCCAGCAGTTTAGAGCCAGATACGCAGTATTTT	CASSLEPDTQYF
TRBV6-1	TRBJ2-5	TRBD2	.	TGTGCCAGCAGTGGAGGGGTAGCGGGGAGAAAAGAGACCCAGTACTTC	CASSGGVAGRKETQYF
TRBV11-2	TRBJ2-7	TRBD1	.	TGTGCCAGCAGCCGGGACAGGGGTTACGAGCAGTACTTC	CASSRDRGYEQYF
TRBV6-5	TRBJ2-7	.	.	TGTGCCAGCAGTTACGGGACAATGGGACGTTCGTACGAGCAGTACTTC	CASSYGTMGRSYEQYF
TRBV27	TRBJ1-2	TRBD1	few	TGTGCCAGCAGTTTTAATTCTCGGGGGACAGGGATCTATGGCTACACCTTC	CASSFNSRGTGIYGYTF
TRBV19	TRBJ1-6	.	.	TGTGCCAGTAGTGAGGGCGTTAATTCACCCCTCCACTTT	CASSEGVNSPLHF
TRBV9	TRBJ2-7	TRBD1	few	TGTGCCAGCAGCGCGGGGGACAGGGCGAACTACGAGCAGTACTTC	CASSAGDRANYEQYF
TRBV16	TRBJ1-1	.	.	TGTGCCAGCAGCCAATCGCGGGGGCGCACTGAAGCTTTCTTT	CASSQSRGRTEAFF
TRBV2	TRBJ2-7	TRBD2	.	TGTGCCAGCAGTGAAATTAGCGGGAGCTCCTACGAGCAGTACTTC	CASSEISGSSYEQYF
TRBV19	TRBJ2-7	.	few	TGTGCCAGTAGTATCCTTCCCTCCTACGAGCAGTACTTC	CASSILPSYEQYF
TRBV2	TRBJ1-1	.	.	TGTGCCTCATCAGGCCATCCGAACACTGAAGCTTTCTTT	CASSGHPNTEAFF
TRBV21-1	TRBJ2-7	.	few	TGTGCCAGCAGCCCACCGGCAGGGTTGAGAATCTACGAGCAGTACTTC	CASSPPAGLRIYEQYF
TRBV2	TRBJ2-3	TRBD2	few	TGTGCCAGCAGTGGGCTAGCGGGAGCCCCGGGAGATACGCAGTATTTT	CASSGLAGAPGDTQYF
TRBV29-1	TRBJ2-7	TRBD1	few	TGCAGCGTTGAGGGGGGACAGGGGTTAGCCTACGAGCAGTACTTC	CSVEGGQGLAYEQYF
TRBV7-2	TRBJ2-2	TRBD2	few	TGTGCCAGCCTGGAGCGGGGTGACACCGGGGAGCTGTTTTTT	CASLERGDTGELFF
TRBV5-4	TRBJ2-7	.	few	TGTGCCAGCAGGACTCTGGGGCAGGCACCGTACGAGCAGTACTTC	CASRTLGQAPYEQYF
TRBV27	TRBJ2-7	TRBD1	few	TGTGCCAGCACCCTCAGGGGCGGGACAGGGCACGAGCAGTACTTC	CASTLRGGTGHEQYF
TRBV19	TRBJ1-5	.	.	TGTGCCAGTAGTAATCCGACAGCTAACAATCAGCCCCAGCATTTT	CASSNPTANNQPQHF
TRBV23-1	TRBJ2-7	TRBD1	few	TGCGCCAGCATCGTGTCGGGACAGGGTCGCGAGCAGTACTTC	CASIVSGQGREQYF
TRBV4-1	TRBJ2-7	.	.	TGCGCCAGCAGCCAAGAACTTCGGGGGTCCTACGAGCAGTACTTC	CASSQELRGSYEQYF
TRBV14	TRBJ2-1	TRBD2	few	TGTGCCAGCTCTCCTCTTGCGGGAGCTGTCCGAGGCAATGAGCAGTTCTTC	CASSPLAGAVRGNEQFF
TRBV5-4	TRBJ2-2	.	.	TGTGCCAGCAGTCAGCCGGGACATCGGAACACCGGGGAGCTGTTTTTT	CASSQPGHRNTGELFF
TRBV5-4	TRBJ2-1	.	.	TGTGCCAGCAGCTTGTCTGCAATCAGCTCCTACAATGAGCAGTTCTTC	CASSLSAISSYNEQFF
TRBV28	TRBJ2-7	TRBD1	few	TGTGCCAGCAGTGCCCCCGGGACAGGGTTATCTTACGAGCAGTACTTC	CASSAPGTGLSYEQYF
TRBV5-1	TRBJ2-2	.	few	TGCGCCAGCAGTAGTGTTACGAACACCGGGGAGCTGTTTTTT	CASSSVTNTGELFF
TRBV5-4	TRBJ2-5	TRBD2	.	TGTGCCAGCAGCCCGGAGGGAGGGCCCGGTGGGACCCAGTACTTC	CASSPEGGPGGTQYF
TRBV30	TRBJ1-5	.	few	TGTGCCTGGAGTGTTGGGGGGTCGAAGCCCCAGCATTTT	CAWSVGGSKPQHF
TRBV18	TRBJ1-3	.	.	TGTGCCAGCTCAGTGACAGAAACCCTCTCTGGAAACACCATATATTTT	CASSVTETLSGNTIYF
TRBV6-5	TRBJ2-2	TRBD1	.	TGTGCCAGCAGATCTCGACAGGGTAACACCGGGGAGCTGTTTTTT	CASRSRQGNTGELFF
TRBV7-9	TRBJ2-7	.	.	TGTGCCAGCAGCCGCGGGTTCGGCGAGCAGTACTTC	CASSRGFGEQYF
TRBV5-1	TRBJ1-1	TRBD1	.	TGCGCCAGCAGCTTGTTAGGACAGGGGATTTCCACTGAAGCTTTCTTT	CASSLLGQGISTEAFF
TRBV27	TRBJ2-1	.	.	TGTGCCAGCAGTGCCAAGGGGTCTCCAAGGGGCAATGAGCAGTTCTTC	CASSAKGSPRGNEQFF
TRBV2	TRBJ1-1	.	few	TGTGCCAGCAGCCGAAGGGGCGCTGAAGCTTTCTTT	CASSRRGAEAFF
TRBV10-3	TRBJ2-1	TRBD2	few	TGTGCCATCAGTGAGGGCTCCGGTGCTGCGGGAGGGTACAATGAGCAGTTCTTC	CAISEGSGAAGGYNEQFF
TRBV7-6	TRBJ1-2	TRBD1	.	TGTGCCAGCAGCCTAGCCCAGGGACAGGGGGCTAGTGGCTACACCTTC	CASSLAQGQGASGYTF
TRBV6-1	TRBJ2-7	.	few	TGTGCCAGCAGTGAGCAACTAGCTCACGAGCAGTACTTC	CASSEQLAHEQYF
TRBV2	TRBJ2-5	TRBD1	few	TGTGCCAGCATGATCCGGACAGGAGAAGAGACCCAGTACTTC	CASMIRTGEETQYF
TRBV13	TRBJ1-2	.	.	TGTGCCAGCAGCCCGCGGGAGGGCTATGGCTACACCTTC	CASSPREGYGYTF
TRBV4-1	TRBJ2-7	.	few	TGCGCCAGCAGCCAGACCACACAGGCCCTCTTCTACGAGCAGTACTTC	CASSQTTQALFYEQYF
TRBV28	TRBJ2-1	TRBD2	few	TGTGCCAGCAGTACCCCGGGACTAGCCACCCATGAGCAGTTCTTC	CASSTPGLATHEQFF
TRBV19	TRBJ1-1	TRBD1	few	TGTGCCAGTAGACAGGACAGGGCTGCAATGAACACTGAAGCTTTCTTT	CASRQDRAAMNTEAFF
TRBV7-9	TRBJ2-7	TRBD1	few	TGTGCCAGCAGCCCTCGGGACAGGGCTTCCTACGAGCAGTACTTC	CASSPRDRASYEQYF
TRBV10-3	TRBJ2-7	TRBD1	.	TGTGCCATCAGTGAGTCGGGGTGGACAGGGGACCACGAGCAGTACTTC	CAISESGWTGDHEQYF
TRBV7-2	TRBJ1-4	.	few	TGTGCCAGCAGCTTAAGAGGGAGGGGAACTAATGAAAAACTGTTTTTT	CASSLRGRGTNEKLFF
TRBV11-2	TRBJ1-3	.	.	TGTGCCAGCAGCTTAGCTTTGGGGGCTGGTGGAAACGCCATATATTTT	CASSLALGAGGNAIYF
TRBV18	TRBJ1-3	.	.	TGTGCCAGCTCACCAACTGGGGCAGGGCCCTCTGGAAACACCATATATTTT	CASSPTGAGPSGNTIYF
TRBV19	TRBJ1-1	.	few	TGTGCCACTACCCCGGGTTCGGTTATGAACACTGAAGCTTTCTTT	CATTPGSVMNTEAFF
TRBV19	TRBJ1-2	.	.	TGTGCCAGTACCCTGACCCCGGGGGGCTACACCTTC	CASTLTPGGYTF
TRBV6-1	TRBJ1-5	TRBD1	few	TGTGCCAGCAACTACGGGACAGGGGGCAATCAACCCCAGCATTTT	CASNYGTGGNQPQHF
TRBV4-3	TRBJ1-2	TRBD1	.	TGCGCCAGCAGCCAAGACAGGGGACAGGGGTATGGCTACACCTTC	CASSQDRGQGYGYTF
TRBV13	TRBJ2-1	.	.	TGTGCCAGCCTCAGGCCAAGACTAGGGGGGAGGGGATACAATGAGCAGTTCTTC	CASLRPRLGGRGYNEQFF
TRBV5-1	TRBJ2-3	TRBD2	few	TGCGCCAGCAGCTTGGAGGGCGGGAGTGGCGATACGCAGTATTTT	CASSLEGGSGDTQYF
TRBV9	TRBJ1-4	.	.	TGTGCCAGCAGCGTAGGGGCTGCAACTAATGAAAAACTGTTTTTT	CASSVGAATNEKLFF
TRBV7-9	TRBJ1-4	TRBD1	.	TGTGCCAGCAGCTTGTCCACAGGGGTTGGGGAAAAACTGTTTTTT	CASSLSTGVGEKLFF